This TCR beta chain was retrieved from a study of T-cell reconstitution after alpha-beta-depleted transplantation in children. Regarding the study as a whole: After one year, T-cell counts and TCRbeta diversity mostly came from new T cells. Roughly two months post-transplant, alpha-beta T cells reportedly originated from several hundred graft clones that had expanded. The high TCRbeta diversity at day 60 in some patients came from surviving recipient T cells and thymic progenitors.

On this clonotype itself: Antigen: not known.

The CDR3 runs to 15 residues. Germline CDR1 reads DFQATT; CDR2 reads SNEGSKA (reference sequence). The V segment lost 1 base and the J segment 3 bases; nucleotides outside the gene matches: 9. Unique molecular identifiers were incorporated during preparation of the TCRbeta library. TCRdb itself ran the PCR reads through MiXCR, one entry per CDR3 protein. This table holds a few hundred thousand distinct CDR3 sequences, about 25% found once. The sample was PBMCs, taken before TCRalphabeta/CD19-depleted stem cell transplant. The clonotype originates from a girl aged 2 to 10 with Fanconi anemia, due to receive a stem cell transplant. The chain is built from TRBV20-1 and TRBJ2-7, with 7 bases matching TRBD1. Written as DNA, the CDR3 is TGCAGTGCTAGAGCTACCCAGGGGGATAACTACGAGCAGTACTTC. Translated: CSARATQGDNYEQYF.